The source of this TCR beta chain is a study of OX40 agonist ivuxolimab in advanced cancers. Study details: Dose-escalation patients had hepatocellular carcinoma, melanoma, renal cell or head and neck cancer. Study conclusions and caveats: More expanded clones were found, on average, in CD8+ than in CD4+ T cells.

Measured with immunoSEQ multiplex PCR; TCRdb has only the in-frame clones, and not every one. This repertoire shows some 50,000 clones, 81% found once; its top ten account for nearly 0.7%. A note on this clone: Its antigen is unknown.

This TCR was sampled from an adult with an advanced solid tumor such as melanoma, head and neck, liver or kidney cancer. The sequencing used CD4+ or CD8+ T cells sorted from blood, collected in a trial of the OX40 agonist ivuxolimab.

CDR3 DNA sequence: TGTGCCAGCAGCTTAACATCGGGCTCCGGGGATGAGCAGTTCTTC. It is translated as CASSLTSGSGDEQFF. The J gene is TRBJ2-1, the V gene TRBV7-2; possible D gene TRBD2, 5 bases. CDR1 and CDR2 (germline): SGHTA, FQGNSA. This CDR3 region has 15 residues. The V end was cut by 2 bases, the J end by 8 bases, with 16 bases between.